The source of this T cell receptor (beta chain) is a study of blood T cell repertoires in COVID-19. Original data processing: Reference gene primer amplification yielded estimated nucleated cell counts. Clones were read by immunoSEQ multiplex PCR, and TCRdb kept only the in-frame ones, dropping some. V and J calls and clone size are copied from that table; D and trimming were computed from the DNA. The table includes about 180,000 clones, about 80% detected once. The germline gives CDR1 SGHVS, CDR2 FQNEAQ. The V and J ends lost 6 bases and 0 bases respectively, with 15 bases between them. The CDR3 has 15 residues.

The sequenced sample was PBMCs or T cells enriched from blood (not recorded which). The chain recombines TRBV7-8 with TRBJ2-7, with D possibly being TRBD1 (5 bases). This receptor was identified in a man aged 60 to 69 who had been exposed to COVID-19. CDR3 sequence reads: CASSYGPTVSYEQYF. The CDR3 coding sequence is TGTGCCAGCAGTTATGGACCGACAGTCTCCTACGAGCAGTACTTC.